This T cell receptor beta chain appears in the sequencing data of a study of blood T cell repertoires in COVID-19. On the study more broadly: Material from acute and convalescent COVID-19 was sourced from the United States, Italy and Spain. T cells, B-cell-depleted T cells, or PBMCs provided the cDNA or gDNA that served as material.

This CDR3 is 14 amino acids long. Trimming at V came to 5 bases and at J to 5 bases, leaving 5 bases not matched to a gene. In germline, CDR1 is MDHEN, CDR2 SYDVKM. In the original processing: By means of reference gene primer amplification, nucleated cell counts were estimated. Generated by immunoSEQ multiplex PCR, the TCRdb table keeps only in-frame clones and is missing some. V, J and clone size reflect that table, while D and trimming were determined from the DNA. Of 90,000 to 150,000 clones listed, over 65% are singletons. The receptor comes from a human donor with acute or convalescent COVID-19. The donor label of this sample is uncertain. Sequencing used peripheral blood. This rearrangement joins TRBV28 to TRBJ1-2; 10 bases map to TRBD1. In DNA form, the CDR3 reads TGTGCCAGCAGTACCGGACAGGGGGTTTATGGCTACACCTTC. It specifies CASSTGQGVYGYTF.